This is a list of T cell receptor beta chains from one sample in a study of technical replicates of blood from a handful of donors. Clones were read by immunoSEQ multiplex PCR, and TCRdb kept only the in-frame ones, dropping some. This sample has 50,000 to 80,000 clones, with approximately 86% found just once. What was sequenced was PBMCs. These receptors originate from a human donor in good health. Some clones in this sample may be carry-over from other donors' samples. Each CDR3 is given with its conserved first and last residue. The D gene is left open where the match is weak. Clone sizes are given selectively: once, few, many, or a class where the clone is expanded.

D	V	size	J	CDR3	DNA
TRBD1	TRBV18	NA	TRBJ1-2	CASSLPGQILSTNYGYTF	TGTGCCAGCTCACTACCGGGACAGATATTATCGACTAACTATGGCTACACCTTC
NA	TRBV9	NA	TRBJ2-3	CASSVAAGGTDTQYF	TGTGCCAGCAGCGTAGCGGCAGGGGGCACAGATACGCAGTATTTT
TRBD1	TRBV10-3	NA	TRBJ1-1	CAISLKTGGYTEAFF	TGTGCCATCAGCCTAAAGACAGGGGGCTACACTGAAGCTTTCTTT
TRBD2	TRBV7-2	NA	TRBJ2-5	CASSSGRSGGAQETQYF	TGTGCCAGCAGCTCCGGGCGTAGCGGGGGTGCACAAGAGACCCAGTACTTC
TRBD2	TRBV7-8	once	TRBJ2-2	CASSQRYLAGERTGELFF	TGTGCCAGCAGCCAGCGGTACCTAGCGGGAGAGCGTACCGGGGAGCTGTTTTTT
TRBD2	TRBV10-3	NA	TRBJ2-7	CAISSPGLAGEVQYF	TGTGCCATCAGCTCGCCGGGACTAGCGGGGGAGGTACAGTACTTC
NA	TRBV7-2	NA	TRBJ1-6	CASRKNTGSPLHF	TGTGCCAGCAGAAAAAATACAGGTTCACCCCTCCACTTT
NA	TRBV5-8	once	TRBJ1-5	CASSLVRGSGNQPQHF	TGTGCCAGCAGCTTGGTTAGGGGATCTGGCAATCAGCCCCAGCATTTT
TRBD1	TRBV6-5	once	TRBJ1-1	CASSSGTGLTEAFF	TGTGCCAGCAGCTCCGGGACAGGGCTAACTGAAGCTTTCTTT
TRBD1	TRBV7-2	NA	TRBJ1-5	CASRGTGSGQPQHF	TGTGCCAGCAGAGGGACAGGGTCAGGACAGCCCCAGCATTTT
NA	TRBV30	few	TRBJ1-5	CAWSQGFNQPQHF	TGTGCCTGGAGCCAGGGGTTCAATCAGCCCCAGCATTTT
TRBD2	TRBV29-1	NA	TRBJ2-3	CSVETSGGRDTQYF	TGCAGCGTTGAGACTAGCGGGGGCCGAGATACGCAGTATTTT
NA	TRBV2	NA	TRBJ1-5	CASTQGQLDNQPQHF	TGTGCCAGCACCCAAGGACAGTTAGACAATCAGCCCCAGCATTTT
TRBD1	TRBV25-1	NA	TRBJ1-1	CASSDAQGADRTEAFF	TGTGCCAGCAGTGACGCGCAGGGGGCGGATCGCACTGAAGCTTTCTTT
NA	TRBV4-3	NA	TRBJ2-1	CASSQAPGNEQFF	TGCGCCAGCAGCCAAGCGCCGGGGAATGAGCAGTTCTTC
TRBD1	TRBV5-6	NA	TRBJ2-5	CASSRNRGTTQYF	TGTGCCAGCAGCAGAAACAGGGGGACGACCCAGTACTTC
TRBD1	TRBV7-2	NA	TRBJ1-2	CASSLNIKTGGYGYTF	TGTGCCAGCAGCTTGAACATAAAGACAGGGGGATATGGCTACACCTTC
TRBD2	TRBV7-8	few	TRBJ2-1	CASTRQRGGTNEQFF	TGTGCCAGCACCCGGCAGCGGGGGGGCACGAATGAGCAGTTCTTC
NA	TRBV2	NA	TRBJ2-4	CASSLQGSQLAKNIQYF	TGTGCCAGCAGCCTACAGGGTTCTCAATTAGCCAAAAACATTCAGTACTTC
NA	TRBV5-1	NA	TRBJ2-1	CASSLGQGGSYNEQFF	TGCGCCAGCAGCTTGGGACAGGGAGGCTCCTACAATGAGCAGTTCTTC
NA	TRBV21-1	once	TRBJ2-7	CASSNVNEQYF	TGTGCCAGCAGCAACGTAAACGAGCAGTACTTC
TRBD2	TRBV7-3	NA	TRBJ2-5	CASSRGLAGQETQYF	TGTGCCAGCAGCCGTGGACTAGCGGGCCAAGAGACCCAGTACTTC
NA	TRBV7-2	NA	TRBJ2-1	CASSRTTSIDEQFF	TGTGCCAGCAGCCGGACGACTAGTATCGATGAGCAGTTCTTC
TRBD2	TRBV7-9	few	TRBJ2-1	CASSLKWRLAGVEDEQFF	TGTGCCAGCAGCTTAAAGTGGAGGCTAGCGGGAGTAGAGGATGAGCAGTTCTTC
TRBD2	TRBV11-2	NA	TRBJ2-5	CASELSGMGETQYF	TGTGCCAGCGAGTTAAGCGGGATGGGGGAGACCCAGTACTTC
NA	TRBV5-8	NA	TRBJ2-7	CASSPGGRYTYEQYF	TGTGCCAGCAGCCCAGGTGGGAGGTACACCTACGAGCAGTACTTC
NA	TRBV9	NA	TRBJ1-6	CASSVEGTGNSPLHF	TGTGCCAGCAGCGTAGAGGGAACGGGGAATTCACCCCTCCACTTT
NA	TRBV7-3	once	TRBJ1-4	CASSLDSTCELFF	TGTGCCAGCAGCTTAGACAGTACTTGTGAACTGTTTTTT
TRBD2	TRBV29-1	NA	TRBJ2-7	CSVLPVAGGLREQYF	TGCAGCGTCCTACCTGTAGCGGGAGGGTTGCGCGAGCAGTACTTC